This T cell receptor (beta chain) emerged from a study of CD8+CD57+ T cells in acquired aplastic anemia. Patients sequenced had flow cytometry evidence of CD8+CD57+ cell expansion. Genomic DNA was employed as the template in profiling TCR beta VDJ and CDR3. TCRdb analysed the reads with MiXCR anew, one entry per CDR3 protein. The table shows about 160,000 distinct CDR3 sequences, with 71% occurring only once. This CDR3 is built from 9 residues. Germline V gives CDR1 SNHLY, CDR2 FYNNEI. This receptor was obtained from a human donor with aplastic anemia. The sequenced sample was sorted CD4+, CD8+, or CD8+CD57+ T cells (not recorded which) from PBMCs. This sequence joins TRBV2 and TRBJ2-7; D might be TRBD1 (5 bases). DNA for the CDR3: TGTGCCAGCAGTGAAGCAGGGGCCGTC. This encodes CASSEAGAV.